One and the same sample provided the 27 T cell receptor beta chains below, sequenced in a study of glioma-infiltrating T cells (dated by TCRdb to about 2016). Sequencing was performed on an Illumina MiSeq. The iRepertoire nested amplicon-rescue multiplex PCR (arm-PCR) platform was used to amplify TCR alpha and beta CDR3 regions from RNA. TCRdb reprocessing: public reads trimmed at Q25 with fastp, clones called with MiXCR, in-frame beta chains kept. One record per CDR3 amino acid sequence lists the most common genes and DNA. In all, the sample holds some 99,000 distinct CDR3 sequences, and less than 30% of those were seen once. In total, the top ten clones hold under 45% of the sample. The sequenced sample consisted of glioma tissue, nonneoplastic brain tissue, or PBMCs (not recorded which). The receptors originated from a human donor with low-grade glioma or glioblastoma, undergoing nonglioma brain surgery, or in good health (not recorded which).

At least ten counts were recorded for this clonotype. This rearrangement joins TRBV4-1 to TRBJ1-5; D call uncertain. The V end lost 1 base, the J end lost 0 bases, and 13 bases lay between the germline ends. CDR3 length equals 17 residues. Germline CDR1 and CDR2: MGHRA and YSYEKL. The CDR3 here is CASSQGGGFYSNQPQHF. CDR3 sequence (DNA): TGCGCCAGCAGCCAAGGCGGAGGATTTTATAGCAATCAGCCCCAGCATTTT.

This clonotype was detected ten times or more. CDR3 region: CASSVDSSGLSPLHF. CDR3 sequence (DNA): TGTGCCAGCTCAGTAGACAGCTCCGGGCTTTCACCCCTCCACTTT. The chain is built from TRBV18 and TRBJ1-6, with D tentatively TRBD1 (5 bases). V lost 5 bases, J lost 9 bases, and 17 bases lay in between. This CDR3 contains 15 residues. Germline-derived CDR1 and CDR2 are KGHSH and LQKENI.

In regard to this clonotype: Compared with germline, one end of the junction differs, possibly owing to a read error. The rearrangement links TRBV28 to TRBJ2-1; 10 bases line up with TRBD2. Germline V CDR1 and CDR2: MDHEN, SYDVKM. The CDR3 extends over 15 amino acids. Here the CDR3 DNA reads TGCGCCAGCAGACCTAGCGGGAGCTCCTACAATGAGCAGCTCTTC. It encodes CASRPSGSSYNEQLF.

This clonotype showed up just a few times. V usage is TRBV12-5 and J usage is TRBJ2-5, with TRBD2 matching over 10 bases. Trimming took 10 bases from V and 2 from J; bases not matched to a gene: 7. Per germline, CDR1 LGHNT and CDR2 FRNRAP. This CDR3 contains 14 residues. For the CDR3, the DNA is TGTGCTACCTCTAGCGGGGGCCTACAAGAGACCCAGTACTTC. This encodes CATSSGGLQETQYF.

This clonotype was picked up a small number of times. The chain uses TRBV12-5 and TRBJ1-2; tentative D call: TRBD1 (5 bases). The CDR3 is made up of 13 amino acids. Deletions cut 1 base from V and 8 bases from J, with 11 bases between. The germline gives CDR1 LGHNT, CDR2 FRNRAP. This chain's CDR3 is CASGLAGGKGYTF. As DNA, the CDR3 is TGTGCTAGTGGTTTGGCGGGGGGGAAAGGCTACACCTTC.

This clonotype was observed at least ten times. The chain is built from TRBV20-1 and TRBJ1-2; no definite D call. This CDR3 spans 9 amino acids. Germline V lookup: CDR1 DFQATT, CDR2 SNEGSKA (reference sequence). Between the trimmed V and J ends, which lost 7 bases and 3 bases, there was a span of 3 bases. The CDR3, as DNA: TGCAGTGTGGACTATGGCTACACCTTC. It translates to CSVDYGYTF.

This clonotype has ten or more counts. This may stem from a read error, because a much larger clone lies one nucleotide away. This rearrangement joins TRBV6-2 or TRBV6-3 to TRBJ1-1; the D is unclear. V shed 4 bases and J shed 3 bases, with 6 bases lying between them. The CDR3 spans 12 residues. The V gene's germline CDR1 is MNHEY and CDR2 SVGEGT. DNA for the CDR3: TGTGCCAGCAGTTTGGGTTACACTGAAGCTTTCTTT. Its protein product is CASSLGYTEAFF.

As for this clonotype: One end of the junction does not line up with germline, which may come from a read error. V gene TRBV12-3 or TRBV12-4 combines with J gene TRBJ2-5; TRBD1 matches at 8 bases. This CDR3 contains 15 residues. Here the CDR3 DNA reads TGTGTCAGCAGTTTCGCCGACAGGGGACAAGAGACCCAGTACTTC. Amino acid sequence: CVSSFADRGQETQYF.

This clonotype was counted many times. The chain is built from TRBV7-9 and TRBJ2-3; D unresolved. The V gene's germline CDR1 is SEHNR and CDR2 FQNEAQ (reference sequence). CDR3 size: 15 residues. V dropped 1 base and J dropped 5 bases, with 13 bases sitting between them. CDR3 residues: CASSLGISGGDTQYF. The CDR3 region has the DNA TGTGCCAGCAGCTTAGGGATCTCAGGTGGAGATACGCAGTATTTT.

This clonotype occurred many times. The chain has TRBV6-2 or TRBV6-3 and TRBJ1-5, with unresolved D. Germline lookup yields CDR1 MNHEY and CDR2 SVGEGT. This CDR3 region has 13 residues. Trimming pared 8 bases from V and 4 bases from J, leaving 12 bases between. CDR3 coding DNA: TGTGCCAGCCAAACGGCGAGTAATCAGCCCCAGCATTTT. Protein sequence: CASQTASNQPQHF.

This clonotype was seen ten or more times. This rearrangement joins TRBV7-8 to TRBJ1-5, with D tentatively TRBD1 (6 bases). The CDR3 sequence is 16 residues long. CDR1 SGHVS and CDR2 FQNEAQ come from the germline V gene. The V end was cut by 5 bases, the J end by 0 bases, with 14 bases between. CDR3: CASSKTRTVSNQPQHF. The CDR3 DNA is TGTGCCAGCAGCAAGACCCGGACAGTTAGCAATCAGCCCCAGCATTTT.

The chain is built from TRBV15 and TRBJ1-2; D might be TRBD1 (6 bases). Looked up from germline, CDR1 is LNHNV and CDR2 is YYDKDF (reference sequence). The CDR3 sequence is 13 residues long. With 6 bases removed from V and 3 bases from J, the gap between germline ends came to 11 bases. Here the CDR3 DNA reads TGTGCCACCAGAGTTAACAGGGACTATGGCTACACCTTC. This gives the protein CATRVNRDYGYTF.

This clonotype was observed many times. J is TRBJ2-5 and V is TRBV6-1, with TRBD2 identical over 9 bases. J gave up 3 bases and V 7 bases, and 9 bases lay outside the gene matches. The CDR3 covers 15 residues. Looked up from germline, CDR1 is MNHNS and CDR2 is SASEGT. The DNA of the CDR3 is TGTGCCAGCACCCCCCGGGCTAGCGGGGAAGAGACCCAGTACTTC. It encodes CASTPRASGEETQYF.

This clonotype was detected many times. The V and J genes are TRBV20-1 and TRBJ2-3; no definite D call. The germline V gene encodes CDR1 DFQATT and CDR2 SNEGSKA (reference sequence). The CDR3 length is 13 residues. V lost 0 bases, J lost 4 bases, and 8 bases lay in between. CDR3 DNA: TGCAGTGCTAGAGATACGAGAGCAGATACGCAGTATTTT. This gives the protein CSARDTRADTQYF.

This clonotype occurred many times. The chain combines TRBV27 with TRBJ2-1; 7 bases fit TRBD1. The V gene end was trimmed by 5 bases and the J gene end by 0 bases; junction bases not matched to a gene: 4. Germline V gene data show CDR1 as MNHEY and CDR2 as SMNVEV (reference sequence). The CDR3 sequence is 15 residues long. CDR3 amino acids: CASSLDRSSYNEQFF. CDR3 DNA sequence: TGTGCCAGCAGTCTGGACAGGAGCTCCTACAATGAGCAGTTCTTC.

This chain joins TRBV29-1 and TRBJ2-3; D possibly matches TRBD1 or TRBD2 (5 bases each). Germline V lookup: CDR1 SQVTM, CDR2 ANQGSEA. This CDR3 spans 13 amino acids. V was cut by 3 bases and J by 2 bases, with 9 bases left in between. This CDR3 reads CSVDREFTDTQYF. CDR3 in DNA: TGCAGCGTTGACAGGGAGTTCACAGATACGCAGTATTTT.

Notes on this clonotype: One junction end does not reproduce the germline sequence, and a read error may be involved. CDR3 sequence: CASSLWDRGDSPLHF. The CDR3 region has the DNA TGTGCCAGCAGTCTCTGGGACAGGGGGGATTCACCTCTCCATTTT. V and J are TRBV27 and TRBJ1-6; 11 positions agree with TRBD1. There are 15 residues in the CDR3. Germline values: CDR1 MNHEY, CDR2 SMNVEV (reference sequence).

This clonotype has a count of ten or more. V is TRBV20-1 and J is TRBJ2-5; D not resolved. Trimming removed 1 base at V and 1 base at J, with 10 bases between. The V gene's germline CDR1 is DFQATT and CDR2 SNEGSKA (reference sequence). The CDR3 sequence is 14 residues long. CDR3 in DNA: TGCAGTGCTAGAGTTGGTAGCTTCCAAGAGACCCAGTACTTC. It specifies CSARVGSFQETQYF.

At least ten counts were recorded for this clonotype. The rearrangement uses TRBV20-1 and TRBJ2-7; TRBD1 agrees at 9 bases. Trimming removed 0 bases from V and 6 bases from J; junction bases left unmatched: 6. CDR3 length: 14 residues. The germline CDR1 and CDR2 sequences are DFQATT and SNEGSKA (reference sequence). CDR3 in amino acids: CSARDPYRGLEQYF. In nucleotides, the CDR3 is TGCAGTGCTAGAGACCCATACAGGGGGCTCGAGCAGTACTTC.

This clonotype has a count of ten or more. The CDR3 nucleotides read TGTGCCAGCAGACTGACTAGAAATGAGCAGTTCTTC. Its translation: CASRLTRNEQFF. V usage is TRBV28 and J usage is TRBJ2-1, with D tentatively TRBD2 (6 bases). V was shortened by 6 bases and J by 7 bases, with 10 bases between the two germline ends. Germline V CDR1 and CDR2: MDHEN, SYDVKM. The CDR3 extends over 12 amino acids. Full variable domain (missing parts from reference TRBV28 and TRBJ2-1): DVKVTQSSRYLVKRTGEKVFLECVQDMDHENMFWYRQDPGLGLRLIYFSYDVKMKEKGDIPEGYSVSREKKERFSLILESASTNQTSMYLCASRLTRNEQFFGPGTRLTVL.

This clonotype was counted many times. The chain uses TRBV2 and TRBJ1-3; D remains ambiguous. The V end lost 1 base, the J end lost 0 bases, and 4 bases lay between the germline ends. Germline assignment: CDR1 SNHLY and CDR2 FYNNEI. There are 14 residues in the CDR3. The DNA of the CDR3 is TGTGCCAGCAGTGAAGTCAGCTCTGGAAACACCATATATTTT. It yields the protein CASSEVSSGNTIYF.

This clonotype was seen repeatedly, ten times or more. The V gene is TRBV2, the J gene TRBJ1-2, with D perhaps matching TRBD1 (5 bases). The CDR3 sequence is 12 residues long. The V end lost 8 bases, the J end lost 4 bases, and 11 bases lay between the germline ends. Germline assignment: CDR1 SNHLY and CDR2 FYNNEI. The DNA of the CDR3 is TGTGCCAGCCTCCGGGACGGCTATGGCTACACCTTC. Amino acids: CASLRDGYGYTF. The complete variable domain, with remaining parts taken from reference TRBV2 and TRBJ1-2, reads EPEVTQTPSHQVTQMGQEVILRCVPISNHLYFYWYRQILGQKVEFLVSFYNNEISEKSEIFDDQFSVERPDGSNFTLKIRSTKLEDSAMYFCASLRDGYGYTFGSGTRLTVV.

Concerning this clonotype itself: This may come from a read error, since a much larger clone is one base off. The rearrangement uses TRBV6-2 or TRBV6-3 and TRBJ2-6; D could derive from TRBD1 or TRBD2 (5 bases each). Per germline, CDR1 MNHEY and CDR2 SVGEGT. This CDR3 spans 16 amino acids. The DNA for the CDR3 is TGTGCCACGGGACCTTCCATTGGGTCTGGGACCAACGTCCTGACTTTC. This encodes CATGPSIGSGTNVLTF.

This clonotype occurred many times. The CDR3: CASSRGTGGIGELFF. The CDR3 DNA reads as TGCGCCAGCAGTCGGGGTACAGGGGGCATCGGGGAGCTGTTTTTT. This chain uses TRBV10-1 with TRBJ2-2; 9 bases are shared with TRBD1. The ends lost 5 bases at V and 7 bases at J; junction bases unmatched: 8. The V gene's germline CDR1 is WNHNN and CDR2 SYGVQD (reference sequence). This CDR3 region has 15 residues.

The V call is TRBV11-3, the J call TRBJ1-1; D is uncertain. This CDR3 contains 12 residues. V lost 6 bases and J lost 3, with 8 bases in between. Germline CDR1 is SGHNT and CDR2 is YENEEA. CDR3 sequence (DNA): TGTGCCAGCAGGGTTGCCGACACTGAAGCTTTCTTT. It codes for CASRVADTEAFF.

Details on this clonotype: Given a much more abundant clone one base away, this may be a read error. The CDR3 nucleotides are TGTGCCAGCCTTTTAAGAGCGGGAGTGTACAATGAGCAGTTCTTC. This codes for CASLLRAGVYNEQFF. V is TRBV2 and J is TRBJ2-1; 8 bases fit TRBD2. This CDR3 contains 15 residues. Germline loops: CDR1 SNHLY, CDR2 FYNNEI. V lost 8 bases to trimming and J lost 4 bases; unmatched junction nucleotides: 10. The variable domain in full, with the rest retrieved from reference TRBV2 and TRBJ2-1, is EPEVTQTPSHQVTQMGQEVILRCVPISNHLYFYWYRQILGQKVEFLVSFYNNEISEKSEIFDDQFSVERPDGSNFTLKIRSTKLEDSAMYFCASLLRAGVYNEQFFGPGTRLTVL.

Notes on this clonotype: This could be a read error, since a much larger clone is one nucleotide away. V gene TRBV5-4 combines with J gene TRBJ2-7; D possibly corresponds to TRBD1 (5 bases). The CDR3 totals 14 residues. Germline loops: CDR1 SGHNT, CDR2 YYREEE (reference sequence). CDR3 nucleotide sequence: TGTGCCATCAGCTTAGAACAGGATACCTACGAGCAGTACTTC. This codes for CAISLEQDTYEQYF.